These 10 T cell receptor beta chains were sequenced from one sample in a study of T cell responses to AZD1222 COVID-19 vaccine. Repertoires were generated with immunoSEQ multiplex PCR, while TCRdb's copy carries only in-frame clones and drops some. The sample gives approximately 110,000 clones, 70% to 90% of which show up once; 5.5% to 8% is in the top ten. The material sequenced was peripheral blood, taken on day 0 of AZD1222 vaccination. The receptors here all came from an adult in good health.

The V call is TRBV6-6, the J call TRBJ1-1; D is undetermined. The CDR3 has 14 amino acids. Per germline, CDR1 MNHNY and CDR2 SVGAGI (reference sequence). V lost 6 bases, J lost 11 bases, and 22 bases lay in between. Written as DNA, the CDR3 is TGTGCCAGCAGATACATAGGCTATGTACTGGGCGCTTTCTTT. Amino acid sequence: CASRYIGYVLGAFF.

The chain links TRBV28 to TRBJ1-6; 7 bases agree with TRBD1. The CDR3 sequence is 14 residues long. The germline gives CDR1 MDHEN, CDR2 SYDVKM. The junction had 6 bases not matched to a gene; V was cut back by 3 bases and J by 10 bases. The CDR3 bases are TGTGCCAGCAGTTTGGTATCAGGGGGGTCACCCCTCCACTTT. Translating it yields CASSLVSGGSPLHF.

The V call is TRBV15, the J call TRBJ1-1; a weak D match, TRBD1 (5 bases). CDR3 length: 13 amino acids. Trimming pared 2 bases from V and 4 bases from J, leaving 8 bases between. CDR1 and CDR2 (germline): LNHNV, YYDKDF (reference sequence). The CDR3 DNA sequence: TGTGCCACCAGCAGAATCCAGGGCACTGAAGCTTTCTTT. Protein: CATSRIQGTEAFF.

V and J are TRBV7-6 and TRBJ2-1; TRBD2 matches 13 bases. The CDR3 covers 20 residues. V lost 8 bases, J lost 9 bases, and 25 bases stayed unmatched. Germline V gene data show CDR1 as SGHVS and CDR2 as FNYEAQ. The CDR3 coding sequence is TGTGCCAGCGGATTAGATCCAACTAGCGGGGGGGCCAAGGAATTTCCTGAGCAGTTCTTC. Translated: CASGLDPTSGGAKEFPEQFF. Supplemented by reference TRBV7-6 and TRBJ2-1, the full variable domain reads GAGVSQSPRYKVTKRGQDVALRCDPISGHVSLYWYRQALGQGPEFLTYFNYEAQQDKSGLPNDRFSAERPEGSISTLTIQRTEQRDSAMYRCASGLDPTSGGAKEFPEQFFGPGTRLTVL.

The rearrangement links TRBV10-2 to TRBJ1-2; D is uncertain. Germline values: CDR1 WSHSY, CDR2 SAAADI. The CDR3 consists of 14 residues. Trimming took off 0 bases at V and 5 bases at J, with 10 bases between the two ends. The CDR3 DNA follows: TGCGCCAGCAGTGAGTCCTCTGGCAGATATGGCTACACCTTC. Protein product: CASSESSGRYGYTF.

This chain uses TRBV9 with TRBJ2-5; no definite D call. The germline gives CDR1 SGDLS, CDR2 YYNGEE. V lost 3 bases to trimming and J lost 5 bases, with 8 bases between them. There are 12 residues in the CDR3. The CDR3 coding sequence is TGTGCCAGCAGCGATAGGCCCGAGACCCAGTACTTC. It yields the protein CASSDRPETQYF.

The chain uses TRBV23-1 and TRBJ1-5; tentatively, D is TRBD1 (6 bases). TRBV23-1 is reported as an ORF; its role is uncertain. V shed 3 bases and J shed 3 bases, with 27 bases lying between them. The CDR3 length is 20 residues. CDR3 coding DNA: TGCGCCAGCAGTCATGGTCTGCTTACGGGACAAACCCCCCACAATCAGCCCCAGCATTTT. Its protein product is CASSHGLLTGQTPHNQPQHF.

V and J are TRBV30 and TRBJ1-4; unclear D gene. The CDR3 is made up of 14 amino acids. V lost 2 bases and J lost 0, with 7 bases in between. Germline values: CDR1 GTSNPN, CDR2 SVGIG (reference sequence). DNA of the CDR3: TGTGCCTGGAGTACAGCCTCAACTAATGAAAAACTGTTTTTT. Translating gives CAWSTASTNEKLFF.

The rearrangement uses TRBV12-3 or TRBV12-4 and TRBJ1-2, with D possibly TRBD1 on 5 matching bases. CDR3 length equals 12 residues. The V and J ends lost 1 base and 8 bases respectively, with 8 bases between them. CDR3 nucleotides: TGTGCCAGCAGTTTAGAGGGGAGGGGCTACACCTTC. Its protein is CASSLEGRGYTF.

This chain links TRBV14 with TRBJ2-6; no definite D call. Per germline, CDR1 SGHDN and CDR2 FVKESK. With 1 base removed from V and 0 bases from J, the gap between germline ends came to 10 bases. This CDR3 region has 17 residues. In DNA form, the CDR3 reads TGTGCCAGCAGCCAAGCCGTGCCGGGCTCTGGGGCCAACGTCCTGACTTTC. Translated: CASSQAVPGSGANVLTF.